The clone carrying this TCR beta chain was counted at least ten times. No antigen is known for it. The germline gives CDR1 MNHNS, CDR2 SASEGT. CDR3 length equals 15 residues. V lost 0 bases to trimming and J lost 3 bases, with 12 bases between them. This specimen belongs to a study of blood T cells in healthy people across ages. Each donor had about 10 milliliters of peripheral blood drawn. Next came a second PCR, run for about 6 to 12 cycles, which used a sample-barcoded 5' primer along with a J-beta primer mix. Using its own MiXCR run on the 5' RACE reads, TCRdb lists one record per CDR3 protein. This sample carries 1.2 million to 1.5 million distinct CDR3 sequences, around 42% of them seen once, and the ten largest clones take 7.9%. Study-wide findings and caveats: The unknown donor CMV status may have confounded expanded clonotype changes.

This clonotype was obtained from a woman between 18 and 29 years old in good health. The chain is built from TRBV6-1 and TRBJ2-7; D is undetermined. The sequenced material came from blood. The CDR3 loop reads CASSEAQSAGYEQYF. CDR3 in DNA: TGTGCCAGCAGTGAAGCGCAGTCGGCAGGCTACGAGCAGTACTTC.